These 23 T cell receptor beta chains were sequenced from one sample in a study of T cell responses to AZD1222 COVID-19 vaccine. Clones were read by immunoSEQ multiplex PCR, and TCRdb kept only the in-frame ones, dropping some. Of tens of thousands of clones in the sample, approximately 92% were seen once. This specimen consisted of peripheral blood, obtained on day 0 of AZD1222 vaccination. These receptors were obtained from an adult in good health.

V is TRBV9 and J is TRBJ2-5; D perhaps matches TRBD1 (6 bases). V shed 0 bases and J shed 4 bases, with 13 bases lying between them. The CDR3 has 15 amino acids. Looked up from germline, CDR1 is SGDLS and CDR2 is YYNGEE. CDR3 loop: CASSVEPGAGETQYF. The CDR3 DNA follows: TGTGCCAGCAGCGTAGAACCAGGGGCGGGAGAGACCCAGTACTTC.

Only one count was recorded for this clone. The chain has TRBV9 and TRBJ2-1; D gene uncertain. This CDR3 is built from 15 residues. Germline lookup yields CDR1 SGDLS and CDR2 YYNGEE. The V and J ends lost 4 bases and 0 bases respectively, with 11 bases between them. CDR3 sequence reads: CASSSLGSSYNEQFF. The CDR3, as DNA: TGTGCCAGCAGCAGCTTGGGTAGCTCCTACAATGAGCAGTTCTTC.

The gene calls are TRBV7-8 and TRBJ2-7; D is possibly TRBD2 (6 bases). CDR3 length: 14 residues. Trimming removed 0 bases at V and 2 bases at J, with 8 bases between. The V gene's germline CDR1 is SGHVS and CDR2 FQNEAQ. CDR3 protein: CASSLAEGTYEQYF. The DNA of the CDR3 is TGTGCCAGCAGCTTAGCGGAGGGTACCTACGAGCAGTACTTC.

The chain uses TRBV27 and TRBJ2-3, with 10 nucleotides matching TRBD2. CDR3 length equals 16 residues. With V trimmed by 3 bases and J by 6 bases, 9 bases remained unmatched. CDR1 MNHEY and CDR2 SMNVEV come from the germline V gene (reference sequence). The CDR3 here is CASSFLGGSGRDTQYF. The DNA of the CDR3 is TGTGCCAGCAGTTTCCTCGGAGGTAGCGGGAGGGATACGCAGTATTTT.

The V and J genes are TRBV6-2 or TRBV6-3 and TRBJ2-1; 8 positions agree with TRBD2. Germline CDR1 and CDR2: MNHEY and SVGEGT. Trimming removed 3 bases from V and 6 bases from J; junction bases left unmatched: 7. This CDR3 comprises 15 residues. CDR3 in amino acids: CASSYEVAGSNEQFF. The CDR3 nucleotides are TGTGCCAGCAGTTATGAGGTAGCGGGAAGCAATGAGCAGTTCTTC.

The J gene is TRBJ1-1, the V gene TRBV6-5; the D gene is possibly TRBD1 (6 bases). There are 13 residues in the CDR3. Germline CDR1 MNHEY, CDR2 SVGAGI. V was shortened by 7 bases and J by 4 bases, with 13 bases between the two germline ends. CDR3 bases: TGTGCCAGCACCGAACAGGGTAGCACTGAAGCTTTCTTT. This gives the protein CASTEQGSTEAFF.

The chain joins TRBV27 to TRBJ1-1; D might be TRBD1 (6 bases). CDR1 and CDR2 from the germline V gene are MNHEY and SMNVEV (reference sequence). Trimming took off 6 bases at V and 4 bases at J, with 12 bases between the two ends. This CDR3 has 13 amino acids. This chain's CDR3 is CASRATGFTEAFF. CDR3 bases: TGTGCCAGCAGGGCTACAGGGTTCACTGAAGCTTTCTTT.

The J gene is TRBJ2-7, the V gene TRBV29-1; D ambiguous. V lost 7 bases and J 2 bases, leaving 12 bases between the germline ends. Germline V gene data show CDR1 as SQVTM and CDR2 as ANQGSEA. The CDR3 length is 12 residues. The CDR3 loop is CSARSRPYEQYF. The CDR3 DNA is TGCAGCGCCCGATCTCGGCCCTACGAGCAGTACTTC.

This clone was counted only a few times. The CDR3 DNA reads as TGTGCCACCACACGGGATCCAGTTAACACTGAAGCTTTCTTT. Amino acids: CATTRDPVNTEAFF. The rearrangement joins TRBV6-5 to TRBJ1-1; no definite D call. Germline CDR1 reads MNHEY; CDR2 reads SVGAGI. V shed 10 bases and J shed 2 bases, with 17 bases lying between them. The CDR3 runs 14 residues.

CDR3 residues: CASHQPTSGRGLNEQFF. CDR3 coding DNA: TGCGCCAGCCACCAACCGACTAGCGGGAGGGGCCTCAATGAGCAGTTCTTC. The V call is TRBV5-1, the J call TRBJ2-1; 14 bases are shared with TRBD2. Germline lookup yields CDR1 SGHRS and CDR2 YFSETQ. J lost 6 bases, V lost 7 bases, and 12 bases had no gene match. CDR3 length: 17 amino acids.

The chain links TRBV18 to TRBJ2-5; TRBD2 agrees at 10 bases. Germline V gene data show CDR1 as KGHSH and CDR2 as LQKENI. V dropped 0 bases and J dropped 2; count of bases not matched to a gene: 3. There are 16 residues in the CDR3. CDR3 nucleotide sequence: TGTGCCAGCTCACCACCTCGACTAGCGGGTCAAGAGACCCAGTACTTC. This translates into CASSPPRLAGQETQYF.

Only one count was recorded for this clone. The chain joins TRBV9 to TRBJ2-3; 7 bases map to TRBD2. This CDR3 has 15 residues. Trimming removed 0 bases from V and 2 bases from J; junction bases left unmatched: 3. CDR1 is SGDLS, CDR2 YYNGEE, per germline. CDR3 sequence: CASSVGGRSTDTQYF. As DNA, the CDR3 is TGTGCCAGCAGCGTAGGCGGGAGATCCACAGATACGCAGTATTTT.

The chain couples TRBV7-9 to TRBJ2-3, with 8 positions matching TRBD2. Trimming cost V 6 bases and J 2 bases; bases outside gene matches: 7. This CDR3 comprises 15 residues. Germline CDR1 is SEHNR and CDR2 is FQNEAQ (reference sequence). CDR3 sequence: CASRYGGVPTDTQYF. CDR3 DNA sequence: TGTGCCAGCAGATACGGGGGGGTCCCCACAGATACGCAGTATTTT.

The chain links TRBV23-1 to TRBJ2-7; the match to TRBD1 covers 10 bases. TRBV23-1 is marked as an open reading frame, function uncertain. J gave up 2 bases and V 0 bases, and 4 bases lay outside the gene matches. The length of the CDR3 is 16 residues. Here the CDR3 DNA reads TGCGCCAGCAGTCAATCAAGGGACAGGGGCACCTACGAGCAGTACTTC. As protein: CASSQSRDRGTYEQYF.

The chain recombines TRBV6-5 with TRBJ2-7; D unclear. Trimming took off 4 bases at V and 4 bases at J, with 11 bases between the two ends. The germline V gene has CDR1 MNHEY and CDR2 SVGAGI. This CDR3 contains 13 residues. CDR3 sequence reads: CASSLTDFYEQYF. The CDR3 DNA is TGTGCCAGCAGTTTAACGGATTTTTACGAGCAGTACTTC.

This clone was detected only once. The chain uses TRBV7-2 and TRBJ2-5; 10 bases line up with TRBD2. The CDR3 has 15 amino acids. J lost 5 bases, V lost 7 bases, and 10 bases had no gene match. The germline V gene encodes CDR1 SGHTA and CDR2 FQGNSA. CDR3 region: CASNHAGTSAETQYF. The CDR3 nucleotides are TGTGCCAGCAACCACGCCGGGACTAGCGCTGAGACCCAGTACTTC.

This clone was observed a single time. This rearrangement joins TRBV10-2 to TRBJ2-6; unclear D gene. Germline V gene data show CDR1 as WSHSY and CDR2 as SAAADI. V was pared by 7 bases and J by 2 bases, with 6 bases between. The CDR3 is 13 residues long. The CDR3 nucleotides read TGCGCCAGCACCCTTGCTGGGGCCAACGTCCTGACTTTC. It translates to CASTLAGANVLTF.

The rearrangement uses TRBV2 and TRBJ2-2, with TRBD2 identical over 7 bases. CDR3 length: 15 residues. With V trimmed by 8 bases and J by 6 bases, 12 bases remained unmatched. Germline V gene lookup returns CDR1 SNHLY and CDR2 FYNNEI. The CDR3, as DNA: TGTGCCAGCTGTGGGGGGGTCGCTAAGGCCGGGGAGCTGTTTTTT. Translation: CASCGGVAKAGELFF.

This clone came up once. The rearrangement joins TRBV7-9 to TRBJ2-1; D uncertain. The V gene's germline CDR1 is SEHNR and CDR2 FQNEAQ (reference sequence). This CDR3 is 14 amino acids long. V lost 2 bases, J lost 2 bases, and 7 bases lay in between. The CDR3 nucleotides read TGTGCCAGCAGCTTAAACACAGCCTACAATGAGCAGTTCTTC. Protein sequence: CASSLNTAYNEQFF. Complete variable domain (other parts from reference TRBV7-9 and TRBJ2-1): DTGVSQNPRHKITKRGQNVTFRCDPISEHNRLYWYRQTLGQGPEFLTYFQNEAQLEKSRLLSDRFSAERPKGSFSTLEIQRTEQGDSAMYLCASSLNTAYNEQFFGPGTRLTVL.

This chain joins TRBV18 and TRBJ2-5, with TRBD2 matching over 10 bases. Losses at the gene ends were 3 bases for V and 4 bases for J; bases not matched to a gene: 5. This CDR3 spans 15 amino acids. Germline V lookup: CDR1 KGHSH, CDR2 LQKENI. CDR3 loop: CASSPLAGVPETQYF. CDR3 sequence (DNA): TGTGCCAGCTCACCCCTAGCGGGGGTACCAGAGACCCAGTACTTC.

The V call is TRBV27, the J call TRBJ2-1; D perhaps matches TRBD1 (5 bases). Trimming pared 3 bases from V and 5 bases from J, leaving 11 bases between. This CDR3 comprises 14 residues. In germline, CDR1 is MNHEY, CDR2 SMNVEV (reference sequence). The CDR3 sequence: CASSFQGRDNEQFF. The CDR3 DNA follows: TGTGCCAGCAGTTTCCAGGGCCGCGACAATGAGCAGTTCTTC.

The chain joins TRBV5-1 to TRBJ2-7; D unclear. The CDR3 runs 14 residues. V lost 0 bases to trimming and J lost 3 bases, with 10 bases between them. The germline CDR1 and CDR2 sequences are SGHRS and YFSETQ. CDR3: CASSLEVKSYEQYF. The CDR3 DNA reads TGCGCCAGCAGCTTGGAGGTCAAAAGCTACGAGCAGTACTTC.

This clone was found a few times. The rearrangement uses TRBV30 and TRBJ1-6; a weak D match, TRBD1 (5 bases). The CDR3 runs 13 residues. Trimming stripped 4 bases from V and 11 bases from J, with 15 bases between. Germline V CDR1 and CDR2: GTSNPN, SVGIG (reference sequence). In DNA form, the CDR3 reads TGTGCCTGGACTGCGGGAGGGGCCCCACCCCTCCACTTT. Its protein is CAWTAGGAPPLHF.